This entry concerns a single T cell receptor (beta chain). Its antigen is undetermined. This entry belongs to a study of identical twins. Points from the study as a whole: Abundant cord blood beta clonotypes carried fewer insertions; memory repertoires showed none.

TCRdb re-called the 5' RACE reads with MiXCR, one entry per CDR3 protein. The sample yields about 890,000 distinct CDR3 sequences, approximately 13% seen once. The germline V and J ends were trimmed by 2 bases and 4 bases, with 17 bases remaining between them. Germline assignment: CDR1 SEHNR and CDR2 FQNEAQ (reference sequence). The CDR3 covers 16 residues. The sample was also reused in another study, on yellow fever vaccine responses in identical twins.

This receptor was identified in a woman between 18 and 29 years old in good health. The sample taken for sequencing was PBMCs. V usage is TRBV7-9 and J usage is TRBJ1-2; D gene unclear. CDR3 DNA sequence: TGTGCCAGCAGCTTAAAACTATTCCGGTCCTTCTATGGCTACACCTTC. This encodes CASSLKLFRSFYGYTF.